This T cell receptor (beta chain) comes out of a study of shared clonotypes between healthy human individuals. The study, taken as a whole, reports: Clonotype sharing across several donors was observed for around 4.5% of naive CD4 clonotypes.

The ends lost 2 bases at V and 6 bases at J; junction bases unmatched: 6. Per germline, CDR1 SGHNT and CDR2 YYREEE (reference sequence). The length of the CDR3 is 14 residues. This clone was observed a single time. Its antigen is still unknown. The assay was immunoSEQ multiplex PCR, and TCRdb's table has in-frame clones only and misses some. The data contain roughly 410,000 clones, around 96% of them singletons. Sequencing was carried out using memory CD8+ T cells sorted from blood. Noted subset: CD45RO+ cells pooled with CCR7-negative TemRA cells. The V gene is TRBV5-4, the J gene TRBJ2-3, with TRBD2 matching over 7 bases. The clonotype comes from a young man in good health. In DNA form, the CDR3 reads TGTGCCAGCAGCTTCGAGGGAGGGTCCGATACGCAGTATTTT. Its translation: CASSFEGGSDTQYF.